A selection of T cell receptor beta chains follows, all from one sample in a study of sequential checkpoint blockade in melanoma. Only in-frame clones appear in the TCRdb table, and some are missing; sequencing was by immunoSEQ multiplex PCR. The sample records 30,000 to 40,000 clones, approximately 91% being singletons. The sample in question was CD8+ T cells sorted from blood (inferred from file names), obtained from a patient given nivolumab and ipilimumab in sequence. The receptors come from a human donor with melanoma. The CDR3 runs from the conserved cysteine through the conserved F or W. D genes are given only for firm matches. Clone size is stated in some rows and not others, as once, few, many or a class when expanded.

V,size,D,J,DNA,CDR3
TRBV27,-,TRBD1,TRBJ2-7,TGTGCCAGCAGTTTATCGGGGACAGGGTATCCCTACGAGCAGTACTTC,CASSLSGTGYPYEQYF
TRBV27,-,-,TRBJ2-5,TGTGCCAGCAGTTTATGGGGATCAGGGGAGACCCAGTACTTC,CASSLWGSGETQYF
TRBV11-2,-,-,TRBJ2-1,TGTGCCAGCACCCACACAGGCCCTAACTACAATGAGCAGTTCTTC,CASTHTGPNYNEQFF
TRBV27,-,-,TRBJ2-5,TGTGCCAGCAGTTTGCTCAGCGGGCTGCAAGAGACCCAGTACTTC,CASSLLSGLQETQYF
TRBV6-5,-,-,TRBJ2-6,TGTGCCAGCAGCCAATCAGGCTCTGGGGCCAACGTCCTGACTTTC,CASSQSGSGANVLTF
TRBV27,-,-,TRBJ2-4,TGTGCCAGCAGTCGATACAGTGGGAACATTCAGTACTTC,CASSRYSGNIQYF
TRBV5-4,-,TRBD1,TRBJ1-2,TGTGCCAGCAGCCCCAGGGGGCCCTATGGCTACACCTTC,CASSPRGPYGYTF
TRBV9,few,TRBD1,TRBJ1-2,TGTGCCAGCAGCGCATCAGGGGGCTATGGCTACACCTTC,CASSASGGYGYTF
TRBV4-3,-,TRBD1,TRBJ1-5,TGCGCCAGCAGCCAAGAGGACAGGCCCCGGGTATGGCCCCAGCATTTT,CASSQEDRPRVWPQHF
TRBV4-1,-,-,TRBJ1-1,TGCGCCAGCAGCCAAGCCGAGGGGGAAAAAACTGAAGCTTTCTTT,CASSQAEGEKTEAFF